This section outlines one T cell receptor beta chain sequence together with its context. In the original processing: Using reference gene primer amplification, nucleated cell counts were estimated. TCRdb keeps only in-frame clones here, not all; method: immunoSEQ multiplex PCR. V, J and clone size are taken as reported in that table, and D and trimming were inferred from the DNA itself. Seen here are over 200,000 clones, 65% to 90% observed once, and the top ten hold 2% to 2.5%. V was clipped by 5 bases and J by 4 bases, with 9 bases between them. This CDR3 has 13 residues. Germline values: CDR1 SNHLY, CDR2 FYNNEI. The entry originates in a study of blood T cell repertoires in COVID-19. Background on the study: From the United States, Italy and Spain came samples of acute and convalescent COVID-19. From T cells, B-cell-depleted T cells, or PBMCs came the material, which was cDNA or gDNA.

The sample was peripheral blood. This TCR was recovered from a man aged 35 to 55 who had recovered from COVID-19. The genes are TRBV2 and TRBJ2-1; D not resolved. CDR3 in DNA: TGTGCCAGCAGTCGTACTCTATACAATGAGCAGTTCTTC. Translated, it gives CASSRTLYNEQFF.